Listed below are T cell receptor beta chains from one sample, sequenced in a study of blood T cell repertoires in COVID-19. Generated by immunoSEQ multiplex PCR, the TCRdb table keeps only in-frame clones and is missing some. The sample gives 80,000 to 100,000 clones, 78% of which show up once; approximately 15% is in the top ten. The sequencing sample was made of peripheral blood. These receptor sequences come from a human donor in a cohort sampled during active COVID-19. The CDR3 runs from the conserved cysteine through the conserved F or W. The D gene is left open where the match is weak. Clone size is stated in some rows and not others, as once, few, many or a class when expanded.

v_gene: TRBV6-7; j_gene: TRBJ2-1; d_gene: TRBD2; abundance: -; CDR3aa: CASSYEGLAGRGEQFF; CDR3nt: TGTGCCAGCAGTTACGAGGGACTAGCGGGGCGAGGGGAGCAGTTCTTC
v_gene: TRBV28; j_gene: TRBJ2-3; d_gene: TRBD2; abundance: -; CDR3aa: CASSLQAIWTSGTDTQYF; CDR3nt: TGTGCCAGCAGTCTCCAGGCTATTTGGACTAGCGGCACAGATACGCAGTATTTT
v_gene: TRBV6-2/TRBV6-3; j_gene: TRBJ2-7; d_gene: -; abundance: few; CDR3aa: CASSYTVPPYEQYF; CDR3nt: TGTGCCAGCAGTTACACAGTGCCGCCCTACGAGCAGTACTTC
v_gene: TRBV5-1; j_gene: TRBJ2-5; d_gene: TRBD2; abundance: -; CDR3aa: CASSPRSGTSGQETQYF; CDR3nt: TGCGCCAGCAGCCCCCGGTCCGGGACTAGCGGACAAGAGACCCAGTACTTC
v_gene: TRBV27; j_gene: TRBJ2-6; d_gene: -; abundance: -; CDR3aa: CASSLGQSGANVLTF; CDR3nt: TGTGCCAGCAGTTTAGGACAGTCTGGGGCCAACGTCCTGACTTTC
v_gene: TRBV24-1; j_gene: TRBJ2-1; d_gene: TRBD1; abundance: -; CDR3aa: CATSDLGTGGDEQFF; CDR3nt: TGTGCCACCAGTGATTTGGGGACAGGGGGAGATGAGCAGTTCTTC
v_gene: TRBV7-2; j_gene: TRBJ2-3; d_gene: TRBD2; abundance: -; CDR3aa: CASSFGLAGDSSTDTQYF; CDR3nt: TGTGCCAGCAGCTTCGGACTAGCGGGGGATTCGAGCACAGATACGCAGTATTTT
v_gene: TRBV24-1; j_gene: TRBJ1-4; d_gene: TRBD1; abundance: many; CDR3aa: CATSDSTGGDPEEKLFF; CDR3nt: TGTGCCACCAGTGATTCCACAGGGGGCGATCCTGAAGAAAAACTGTTTTTT
v_gene: TRBV19; j_gene: TRBJ2-4; d_gene: -; abundance: -; CDR3aa: CASSIEGWRGLENIQYF; CDR3nt: TGTGCCAGTAGTATAGAGGGGTGGCGCGGGCTTGAGAACATTCAGTACTTC
v_gene: TRBV5-1; j_gene: TRBJ1-2; d_gene: TRBD1; abundance: -; CDR3aa: CASTPGTGNYGYTF; CDR3nt: TGCGCCAGCACTCCCGGGACAGGGAACTATGGCTACACCTTC
v_gene: TRBV11-3; j_gene: TRBJ2-5; d_gene: -; abundance: -; CDR3aa: CASSWREKEETQYF; CDR3nt: TGTGCCAGCAGCTGGCGGGAAAAGGAAGAGACCCAGTACTTC
v_gene: TRBV19; j_gene: TRBJ1-1; d_gene: -; abundance: -; CDR3aa: CASSIALGAGREAFF; CDR3nt: TGTGCCAGTAGTATAGCTTTAGGGGCAGGGAGGGAAGCTTTCTTT
v_gene: TRBV18; j_gene: TRBJ2-2; d_gene: -; abundance: -; CDR3aa: CASSPLRDTGELFF; CDR3nt: TGTGCCAGCTCACCACTCAGGGACACCGGGGAGCTGTTTTTT
v_gene: TRBV27; j_gene: TRBJ1-5; d_gene: TRBD1; abundance: few; CDR3aa: CASSFTGANNQPQHF; CDR3nt: TGTGCCAGCAGTTTTACAGGGGCGAACAATCAGCCCCAGCATTTT
v_gene: TRBV5-1; j_gene: TRBJ2-7; d_gene: TRBD1; abundance: -; CDR3aa: CASSWRTGNYEQYF; CDR3nt: TGCGCCAGCAGCTGGCGGACAGGGAACTACGAGCAGTACTTC
v_gene: TRBV28; j_gene: TRBJ1-6; d_gene: -; abundance: -; CDR3aa: CASSWTANSPLHF; CDR3nt: TGTGCCAGCAGTTGGACAGCTAATTCACCCCTCCACTTT
v_gene: TRBV30; j_gene: TRBJ1-1; d_gene: -; abundance: -; CDR3aa: CAWMNFGTEAFF; CDR3nt: TGTGCCTGGATGAACTTCGGGACTGAAGCTTTCTTT
v_gene: TRBV15; j_gene: TRBJ2-1; d_gene: -; abundance: -; CDR3aa: CATNLHRSSYNEQFF; CDR3nt: TGTGCCACCAACTTGCACCGGAGCTCCTACAATGAGCAGTTCTTC
v_gene: TRBV5-1; j_gene: TRBJ1-6; d_gene: TRBD1; abundance: once; CDR3aa: CASSSGQGGFTMNSPLHF; CDR3nt: TGCGCCAGCAGCTCAGGACAGGGAGGGTTTACGATGAATTCACCCCTCCACTTT
v_gene: TRBV28; j_gene: TRBJ2-7; d_gene: TRBD1; abundance: -; CDR3aa: CASSPIGQGGDYEQYF; CDR3nt: TGTGCCAGCAGTCCTATTGGACAGGGGGGGGACTACGAGCAGTACTTC
v_gene: TRBV15; j_gene: TRBJ2-1; d_gene: TRBD1; abundance: -; CDR3aa: CATCDRVDQDAKQFF; CDR3nt: TGTGCCACCTGTGACAGGGTGGACCAAGATGCTAAGCAGTTCTTC
v_gene: TRBV6-6; j_gene: TRBJ1-5; d_gene: -; abundance: -; CDR3aa: CASNPNNQPQHF; CDR3nt: TGTGCCAGCAACCCTAATAATCAGCCCCAGCATTTT
v_gene: TRBV7-9; j_gene: TRBJ2-1; d_gene: -; abundance: -; CDR3aa: CASSWGGTGNEQFF; CDR3nt: TGTGCCAGCAGCTGGGGGGGGACAGGCAATGAGCAGTTCTTC
v_gene: TRBV19; j_gene: TRBJ2-3; d_gene: -; abundance: -; CDR3aa: CASSTQGGAGTDTQYF; CDR3nt: TGTGCCAGTAGTACCCAAGGGGGGGCGGGCACAGATACGCAGTATTTT
v_gene: TRBV9; j_gene: TRBJ2-1; d_gene: -; abundance: once; CDR3aa: CASSVTGLSYNEQFF; CDR3nt: TGTGCCAGCAGCGTTACAGGGTTATCCTACAATGAGCAGTTCTTC
v_gene: TRBV30; j_gene: TRBJ2-7; d_gene: TRBD1; abundance: -; CDR3aa: CAWSGAGQGAGEQYF; CDR3nt: TGTGCCTGGAGTGGGGCGGGACAGGGGGCAGGCGAGCAGTACTTC
v_gene: TRBV4-1; j_gene: TRBJ2-3; d_gene: TRBD1; abundance: -; CDR3aa: CASSPGQESDTQYF; CDR3nt: TGCGCCAGCAGCCCAGGACAGGAGTCAGATACGCAGTATTTT
v_gene: TRBV3-1/TRBV3-2; j_gene: TRBJ2-2; d_gene: TRBD1; abundance: -; CDR3aa: CASTLTGANTGELFF; CDR3nt: TGTGCCAGCACCCTGACAGGGGCGAACACCGGGGAGCTGTTTTTT
v_gene: TRBV5-1; j_gene: TRBJ2-7; d_gene: -; abundance: few; CDR3aa: CASSYLSGFYEQYF; CDR3nt: TGCGCCAGCAGCTACCTAAGCGGCTTCTACGAGCAGTACTTC
v_gene: TRBV4-1; j_gene: TRBJ1-2; d_gene: -; abundance: -; CDR3aa: CASSQIGWSGGYTF; CDR3nt: TGCGCCAGCAGCCAAATTGGGTGGTCGGGTGGCTACACCTTC
v_gene: TRBV28; j_gene: TRBJ2-3; d_gene: -; abundance: once; CDR3aa: CASRGRGTDTQYF; CDR3nt: TGTGCCAGCAGGGGTCGGGGGACAGATACGCAGTATTTT
v_gene: TRBV3-1/TRBV3-2; j_gene: TRBJ2-7; d_gene: -; abundance: -; CDR3aa: CASSPQRPGTMYSSYEQYF; CDR3nt: TGTGCCAGCAGCCCGCAAAGACCCGGAACTATGTATAGCTCCTACGAGCAGTACTTC
v_gene: TRBV5-1; j_gene: TRBJ1-1; d_gene: -; abundance: -; CDR3aa: CASSLGRGSTEAFF; CDR3nt: TGCGCCAGCAGCTTGGGACGGGGGAGCACTGAAGCTTTCTTT
v_gene: TRBV10-1; j_gene: TRBJ1-2; d_gene: -; abundance: -; CDR3aa: CASSDSTAGGYTF; CDR3nt: TGCGCCAGCAGTGATTCGACAGCAGGAGGCTACACCTTC
v_gene: TRBV24-1; j_gene: TRBJ1-1; d_gene: TRBD1; abundance: -; CDR3aa: CATSGGQGDREAFF; CDR3nt: TGTGCCACCAGTGGGGGACAGGGAGATCGTGAAGCTTTCTTT
v_gene: TRBV5-1; j_gene: TRBJ1-1; d_gene: TRBD1; abundance: -; CDR3aa: CASSFTTGASLNTEAFF; CDR3nt: TGCGCCAGCAGCTTCACAACAGGGGCCAGCCTGAACACTGAAGCTTTCTTT
v_gene: TRBV19; j_gene: TRBJ1-6; d_gene: -; abundance: -; CDR3aa: CASSPGPGSSYNSPLHF; CDR3nt: TGTGCCAGTAGTCCCGGGCCGGGGAGCTCCTATAATTCACCCCTCCACTTT
v_gene: TRBV5-8; j_gene: TRBJ2-3; d_gene: -; abundance: -; CDR3aa: CASSLAGWGRIDTQYF; CDR3nt: TGTGCCAGCAGCTTGGCCGGGTGGGGGCGGATAGATACGCAGTATTTT
v_gene: TRBV4-3; j_gene: TRBJ1-3; d_gene: -; abundance: -; CDR3aa: CASSQDNELAGNTIYF; CDR3nt: TGCGCCAGCAGCCAAGATAACGAACTTGCTGGAAACACCATATATTTT
v_gene: TRBV11-2; j_gene: TRBJ1-1; d_gene: -; abundance: -; CDR3aa: CASSYHLNTEAFF; CDR3nt: TGTGCCAGCAGCTACCACTTGAACACTGAAGCTTTCTTT
v_gene: TRBV9; j_gene: TRBJ1-4; d_gene: -; abundance: -; CDR3aa: CASSVAEGTNEKLFF; CDR3nt: TGTGCCAGCAGCGTAGCTGAGGGAACTAATGAAAAACTGTTTTTT
v_gene: TRBV7-9; j_gene: TRBJ1-1; d_gene: -; abundance: -; CDR3aa: CASSLVQGTEAFF; CDR3nt: TGTGCCAGCAGCTTAGTGCAGGGGACTGAAGCTTTCTTT
v_gene: TRBV9; j_gene: TRBJ2-1; d_gene: TRBD2; abundance: -; CDR3aa: CASSPTLAGPTSSYNEQFF; CDR3nt: TGTGCCAGCAGCCCAACCCTAGCGGGGCCAACGAGCTCCTACAATGAGCAGTTCTTC
v_gene: TRBV24-1; j_gene: TRBJ2-1; d_gene: -; abundance: -; CDR3aa: CATSALLYNEQFF; CDR3nt: TGTGCCACCAGTGCCCTCCTCTACAATGAGCAGTTCTTC
v_gene: TRBV5-1; j_gene: TRBJ2-7; d_gene: TRBD2; abundance: once; CDR3aa: CASSLEGRVYEQYF; CDR3nt: TGCGCCAGCAGCTTGGAGGGGAGGGTCTACGAGCAGTACTTC
v_gene: TRBV5-8; j_gene: TRBJ1-2; d_gene: -; abundance: -; CDR3aa: CASSIDSYGYTF; CDR3nt: TGTGCCAGCAGCATCGACAGCTATGGCTACACCTTC